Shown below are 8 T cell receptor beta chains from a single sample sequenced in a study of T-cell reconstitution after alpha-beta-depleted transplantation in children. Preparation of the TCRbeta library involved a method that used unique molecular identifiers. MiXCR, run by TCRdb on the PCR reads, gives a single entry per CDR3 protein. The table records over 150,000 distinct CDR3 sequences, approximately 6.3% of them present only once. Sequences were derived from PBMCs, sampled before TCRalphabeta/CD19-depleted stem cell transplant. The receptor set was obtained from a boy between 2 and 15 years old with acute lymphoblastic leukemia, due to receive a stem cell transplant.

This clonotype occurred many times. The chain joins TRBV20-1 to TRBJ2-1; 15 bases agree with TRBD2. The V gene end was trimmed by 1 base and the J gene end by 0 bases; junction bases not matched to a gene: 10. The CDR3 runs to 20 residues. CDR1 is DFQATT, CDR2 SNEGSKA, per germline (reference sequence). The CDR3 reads CSARGLTGTSGRYSYNEQFF. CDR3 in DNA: TGCAGTGCTAGAGGCCTAACCGGGACTAGCGGGAGGTACTCCTACAATGAGCAGTTCTTC.

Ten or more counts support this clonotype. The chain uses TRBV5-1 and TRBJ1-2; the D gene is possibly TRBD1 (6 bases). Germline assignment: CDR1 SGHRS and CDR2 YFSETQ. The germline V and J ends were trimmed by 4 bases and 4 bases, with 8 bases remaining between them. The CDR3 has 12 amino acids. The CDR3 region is CASSEDSYGYTF. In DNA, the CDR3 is TGCGCCAGCAGCGAGGACAGCTATGGCTACACCTTC. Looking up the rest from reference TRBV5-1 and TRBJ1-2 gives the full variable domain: KAGVTQTPRYLIKTRGQQVTLSCSPISGHRSVSWYQQTPGQGLQFLFEYFSETQRNKGNFPGRFSGRQFSNSRSEMNVSTLELGDSALYLCASSEDSYGYTFGSGTRLTVV.

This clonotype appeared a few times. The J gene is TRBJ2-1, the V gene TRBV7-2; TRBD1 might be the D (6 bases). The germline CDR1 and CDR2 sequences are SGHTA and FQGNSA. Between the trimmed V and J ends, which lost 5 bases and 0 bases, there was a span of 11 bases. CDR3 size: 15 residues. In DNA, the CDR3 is TGTGCCAGCAGCCACGGACAGAGCTCCTACAATGAGCAGTTCTTC. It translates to CASSHGQSSYNEQFF. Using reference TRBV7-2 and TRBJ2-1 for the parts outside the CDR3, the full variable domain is GAGVSQSPSNKVTEKGKDVELRCDPISGHTALYWYRQSLGQGLEFLIYFQGNSAPDKSGLPSDRFSAERTGGSVSTLTIQRTQQEDSAVYLCASSHGQSSYNEQFFGPGTRLTVL.

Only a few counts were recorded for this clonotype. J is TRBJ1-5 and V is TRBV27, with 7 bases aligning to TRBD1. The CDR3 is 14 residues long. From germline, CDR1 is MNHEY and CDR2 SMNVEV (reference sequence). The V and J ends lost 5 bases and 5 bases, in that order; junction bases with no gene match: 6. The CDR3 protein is CASSATGWDQPQHF. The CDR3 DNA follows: TGTGCCAGCAGTGCGACAGGGTGGGATCAGCCCCAGCATTTT.

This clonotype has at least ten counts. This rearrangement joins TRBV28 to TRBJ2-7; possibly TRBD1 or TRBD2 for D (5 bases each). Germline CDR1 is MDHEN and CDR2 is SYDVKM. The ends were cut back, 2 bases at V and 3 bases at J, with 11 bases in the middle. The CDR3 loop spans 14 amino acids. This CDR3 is CASSLTGTNYEQYF. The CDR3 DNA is TGTGCCAGCAGTTTAACCGGGACCAACTACGAGCAGTACTTC.

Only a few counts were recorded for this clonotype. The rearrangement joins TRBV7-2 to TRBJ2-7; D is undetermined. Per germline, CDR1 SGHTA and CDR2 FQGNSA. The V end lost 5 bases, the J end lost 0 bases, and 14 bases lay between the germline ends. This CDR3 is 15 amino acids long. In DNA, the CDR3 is TGTGCCAGCAGCCGATCCCCCACAAGCTCCTACGAGCAGTACTTC. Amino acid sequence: CASSRSPTSSYEQYF.

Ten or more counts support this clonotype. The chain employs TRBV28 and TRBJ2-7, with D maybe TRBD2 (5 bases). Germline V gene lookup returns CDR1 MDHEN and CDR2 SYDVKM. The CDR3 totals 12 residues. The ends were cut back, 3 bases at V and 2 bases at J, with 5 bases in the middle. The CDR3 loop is CASSFGAYEQYF. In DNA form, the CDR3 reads TGTGCCAGCAGTTTCGGGGCCTACGAGCAGTACTTC.

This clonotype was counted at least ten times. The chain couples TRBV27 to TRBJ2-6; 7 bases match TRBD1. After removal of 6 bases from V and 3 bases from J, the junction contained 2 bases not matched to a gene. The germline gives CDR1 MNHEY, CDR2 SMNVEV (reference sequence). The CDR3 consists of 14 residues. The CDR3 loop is CASSRDSGANVLTF. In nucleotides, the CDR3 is TGTGCCAGCAGCAGGGACAGTGGGGCCAACGTCCTGACTTTC.